The rows below give T cell receptor beta chains drawn from one sample of a study of T-cell reconstitution after alpha-beta-depleted transplantation in children. A single record per CDR3 protein comes from TCRdb applying MiXCR to the PCR reads. This sample carries around 250,000 distinct CDR3 sequences, roughly 9.5% of them seen once, and the ten largest clones take over 9.5%. The sample in question was PBMCs from the stem cell graft donor, obtained from the stem cell graft. The receptors were sampled from a human donor who donated a stem cell graft to a child with SCID. Each CDR3 is given without its conserved first and last residue.

v_gene: TRBV4-1
CDR3aa: ASSQETTGELF

v_gene: TRBV5-6
CDR3aa: ASSPGPGTTEQY

v_gene: TRBV13
CDR3aa: ASSPRTVSYEQY

v_gene: TRBV7-2
CDR3aa: ASSLILYEQY

v_gene: TRBV7-8
CDR3aa: ASSSPRGGGNTGELF

v_gene: TRBV5-1
CDR3aa: ASSKEVPAPIQDEQY

v_gene: TRBV12-3/TRBV12-4
CDR3aa: ASAGGTVHTQETQY

v_gene: TRBV29-1
CDR3aa: SVERNQETQY

v_gene: TRBV20-1
CDR3aa: SAVRGAGDSNQPQH

v_gene: TRBV7-9
CDR3aa: ASSLLGGTDTQY

v_gene: TRBV12-3/TRBV12-4
CDR3aa: ASRAEIMGPEQY

v_gene: TRBV20-1
CDR3aa: SASPGESHEKLF

v_gene: TRBV12-3/TRBV12-4
CDR3aa: ASRTSGVQHEQY

v_gene: TRBV12-3/TRBV12-4
CDR3aa: ASRDSGYEQY

v_gene: TRBV6-1
CDR3aa: ASSGQGVDSPLH

v_gene: TRBV20-1
CDR3aa: SARVGSPNQPQH

v_gene: TRBV6-1
CDR3aa: ASIAAWGYT

v_gene: TRBV7-3
CDR3aa: ASSLNSAGVSGELF